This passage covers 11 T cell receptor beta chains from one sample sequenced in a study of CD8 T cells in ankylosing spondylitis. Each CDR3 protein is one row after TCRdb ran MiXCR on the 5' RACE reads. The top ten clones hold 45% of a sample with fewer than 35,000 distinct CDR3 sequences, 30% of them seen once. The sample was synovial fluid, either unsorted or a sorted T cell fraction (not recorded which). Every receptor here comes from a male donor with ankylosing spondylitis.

Here the CDR3 DNA reads TGTGCCAGCAGCTCAGGTGGGGCTGGCACAGATACGCAGTATTTT. As protein: CASSSGGAGTDTQYF. The chain couples TRBV12-3 or TRBV12-4 to TRBJ2-3, with D perhaps matching TRBD1 (5 bases). The CDR3 contains 15 residues. Trimming left V 6 bases short and J 1 base short, with 14 bases between.

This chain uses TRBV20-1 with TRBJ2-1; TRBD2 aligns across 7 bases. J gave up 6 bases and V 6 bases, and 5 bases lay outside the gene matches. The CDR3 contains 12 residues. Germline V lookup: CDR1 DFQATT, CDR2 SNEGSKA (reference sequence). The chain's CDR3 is CSAGGDVNEQFF. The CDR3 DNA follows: TGCAGTGCGGGAGGGGACGTCAATGAGCAGTTCTTC.

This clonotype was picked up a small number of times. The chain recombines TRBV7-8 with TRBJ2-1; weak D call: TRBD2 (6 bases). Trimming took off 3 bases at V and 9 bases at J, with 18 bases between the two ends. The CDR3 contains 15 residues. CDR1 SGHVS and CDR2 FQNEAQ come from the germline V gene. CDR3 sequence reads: CASSLIAARRGEQFF. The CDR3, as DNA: TGTGCCAGCAGCTTGATAGCGGCCCGACGGGGTGAGCAGTTCTTC.

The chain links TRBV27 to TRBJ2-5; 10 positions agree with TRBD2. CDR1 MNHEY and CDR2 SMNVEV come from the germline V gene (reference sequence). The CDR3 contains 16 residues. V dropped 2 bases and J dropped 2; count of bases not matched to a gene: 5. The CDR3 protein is CASSLAPTSGQETQYF. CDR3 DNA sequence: TGTGCCAGCAGTTTAGCCCCGACTAGCGGGCAAGAGACCCAGTACTTC.

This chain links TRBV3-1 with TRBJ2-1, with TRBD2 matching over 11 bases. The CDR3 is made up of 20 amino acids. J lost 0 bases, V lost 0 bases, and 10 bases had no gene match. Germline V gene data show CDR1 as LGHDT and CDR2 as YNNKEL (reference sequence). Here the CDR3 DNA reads TGTGCCAGCAGCCAAGATTTTCTAGCGGGAGGATTCCGCTCCTACAATGAGCAGTTCTTC. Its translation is CASSQDFLAGGFRSYNEQFF.

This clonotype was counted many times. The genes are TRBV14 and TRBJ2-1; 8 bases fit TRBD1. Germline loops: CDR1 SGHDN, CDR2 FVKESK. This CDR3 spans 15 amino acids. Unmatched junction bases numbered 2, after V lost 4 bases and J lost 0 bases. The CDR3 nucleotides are TGTGCCAGCAGCCTGGGACAGGTCTCCTACAATGAGCAGTTCTTC. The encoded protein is CASSLGQVSYNEQFF.

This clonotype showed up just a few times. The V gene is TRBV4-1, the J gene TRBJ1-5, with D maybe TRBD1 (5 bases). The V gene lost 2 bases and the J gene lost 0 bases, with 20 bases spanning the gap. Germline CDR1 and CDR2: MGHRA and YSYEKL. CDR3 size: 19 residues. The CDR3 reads CASSQWAGPFYYSNQPQHF. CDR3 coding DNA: TGCGCCAGCAGCCAATGGGCGGGACCCTTTTATTATAGCAATCAGCCCCAGCATTTT.

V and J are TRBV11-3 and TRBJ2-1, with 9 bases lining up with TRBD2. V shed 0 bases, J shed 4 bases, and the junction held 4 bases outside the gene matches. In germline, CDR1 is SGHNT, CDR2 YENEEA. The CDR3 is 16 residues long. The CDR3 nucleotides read TGTGCCAGCAGCTTAGATCTTAGCGGGAGTTACAATGAGCAGTTCTTC. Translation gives CASSLDLSGSYNEQFF.

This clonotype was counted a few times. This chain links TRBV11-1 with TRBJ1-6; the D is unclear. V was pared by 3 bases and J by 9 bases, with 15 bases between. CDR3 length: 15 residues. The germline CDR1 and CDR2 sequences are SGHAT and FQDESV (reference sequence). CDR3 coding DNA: TGTGCCAGCAGCTTCGGTCTGGGTGGTGGTTCACCCCTCCACTTT. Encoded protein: CASSFGLGGGSPLHF.

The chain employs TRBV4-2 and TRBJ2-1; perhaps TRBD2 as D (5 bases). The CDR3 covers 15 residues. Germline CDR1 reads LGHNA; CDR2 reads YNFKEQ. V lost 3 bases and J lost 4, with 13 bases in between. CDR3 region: CASSHADEGYNEQFF. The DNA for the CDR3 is TGTGCCAGCAGCCATGCTGACGAGGGATACAATGAGCAGTTCTTC.

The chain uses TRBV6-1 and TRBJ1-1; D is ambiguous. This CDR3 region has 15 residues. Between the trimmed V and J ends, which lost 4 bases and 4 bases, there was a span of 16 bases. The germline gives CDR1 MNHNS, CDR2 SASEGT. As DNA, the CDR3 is TGTGCCAGCAGTGGCGGGGAATGGGTCGGCACTGAAGCTTTCTTT. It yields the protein CASSGGEWVGTEAFF.